Below, one TCR beta chain is given with its context. PCR involved 60 Vbeta and 13 Jbeta primers. This table comes from immunoSEQ multiplex PCR, and its TCRdb copy is limited to in-frame clones, with some not included. The repertoire holds about 190,000 clones, 80% to 85% seen once, with roughly 0.8% in the top ten. The data are from a study of cytomegalovirus exposure and HLA in healthy donors. The germline gives CDR1 SNHLY, CDR2 FYNNEI. V lost 2 bases and J 2 bases, leaving 13 bases between the germline ends. The CDR3 spans 15 residues. The origin of this receptor is a young woman in good health and CMV-seronegative. Sequenced input: PBMCs. The V gene is TRBV2, the J gene TRBJ2-7, with a possible D match to TRBD2 (7 bases). The CDR3 here is CASSERGRGTYEQYF. The CDR3 bases are TGTGCCAGCAGTGAAAGGGGGAGGGGAACCTACGAGCAGTACTTC.